The 8 T cell receptor beta chains below come from one sample, sequenced in a study of blood T cell repertoires in COVID-19. Using immunoSEQ multiplex PCR, the repertoire was profiled, and TCRdb retains in-frame clones only, with some absent. The sample lists 120,000 to 150,000 clones; approximately 80% were seen once. The sequenced material came from peripheral blood. The origin of the receptors is a man in his fifties or sixties with active or convalescent COVID-19.

CDR3 coding DNA: TGTGCCAGCGGGGGGAGATCCTATAATTCACCCCTCCACTTT. It encodes CASGGRSYNSPLHF. The V gene is TRBV7-2, the J gene TRBJ1-6, with D tentatively TRBD1 (5 bases). V shed 8 bases and J shed 1 base, with 9 bases lying between them. The CDR3 length is 14 residues. From germline, CDR1 is SGHTA and CDR2 FQGNSA.

This clone was recorded only once. The rearrangement links TRBV4-3 to TRBJ1-2; perhaps TRBD1 as D (5 bases). The V gene lost 0 bases and the J gene lost 7 bases, with 15 bases spanning the gap. Germline V lookup: CDR1 LGHNA, CDR2 YSLEER. The CDR3 totals 15 residues. CDR3 amino acids: CASSQDAGTLLGYTF. CDR3 DNA sequence: TGCGCCAGCAGCCAAGATGCAGGGACTCTCCTTGGCTACACCTTC.

The chain recombines TRBV19 with TRBJ2-3; D gene ambiguous. Trimming shortened V by 3 bases and J by 4 bases, and 8 bases separated the two germline ends. The CDR3 loop spans 13 amino acids. Germline lookup yields CDR1 LNHDA and CDR2 SQIVND (reference sequence). This CDR3 is CASSMAVADTQYF. The CDR3 DNA follows: TGTGCCAGTAGTATGGCGGTGGCAGATACGCAGTATTTT.

V is TRBV28 and J is TRBJ1-5, with D unclear. The V and J ends lost 2 bases and 0 bases respectively, with 5 bases between them. CDR1 and CDR2 from the germline V gene are MDHEN and SYDVKM. This CDR3 is 14 amino acids long. The CDR3 bases are TGTGCCAGCAGTTTAGGCCTTAGCAATCAGCCCCAGCATTTT. This gives the protein CASSLGLSNQPQHF.

The chain has TRBV11-3 and TRBJ2-3; D ambiguous. CDR1 is SGHNT and CDR2 is YENEEA in the germline V gene. The CDR3 runs 13 residues. Deletions cut 5 bases from V and 1 base from J, with 7 bases between. As DNA, the CDR3 is TGTGCCAGCAGCCTCCAGGGCACAGATACGCAGTATTTT. Translated, it gives CASSLQGTDTQYF.

This chain connects TRBV5-4 to TRBJ1-2, with TRBD1 matching 8 bases. The CDR3 is 14 residues long. Per the germline V gene, CDR1 is SGHNT and CDR2 is YYREEE (reference sequence). V shed 4 bases and J 2 bases; nucleotides not matched to a gene: 4. The CDR3 sequence: CASSGQGLNYGYTF. CDR3 in DNA: TGTGCCAGCAGCGGACAGGGCTTAAACTATGGCTACACCTTC.

The chain couples TRBV19 to TRBJ2-1; TRBD1 matches 7 bases. V shed 7 bases and J 6 bases; nucleotides not matched to a gene: 9. The CDR3 extends over 14 amino acids. Germline CDR1 reads LNHDA; CDR2 reads SQIVND (reference sequence). CDR3 bases: TGTGCCAGTAAACGGGCAGGGGGAGTCAATGAGCAGTTCTTC. Its translation: CASKRAGGVNEQFF.

The gene calls are TRBV19 and TRBJ2-5, with TRBD1 matching over 7 bases. The CDR3 totals 14 residues. CDR1 and CDR2 (germline): LNHDA, SQIVND (reference sequence). Unmatched junction bases numbered 6, after V lost 7 bases and J lost 1 base. CDR3: CASNAGTVQETQYF. Written as DNA, the CDR3 is TGTGCCAGTAATGCAGGGACAGTCCAAGAGACCCAGTACTTC.